What follows are 3 T cell receptor beta chains derived from one specimen sequenced in a study of blood T cell repertoires in COVID-19 (dated by TCRdb to the early 2020s). Receptor amplification or capture employed the immunoSEQ multiplex PCR assay. Drawn from immuneACCESS, this table holds only the in-frame rearrangements with V and J called that TCRdb kept. Clones are partly lost; checked studies trace under half to an unresolved V gene and leave the rest unexplained. The sample includes approximately 100,000 clones, with roughly four fifths observed a single time. More than 4.5% of the sample is taken by the ten largest. Sequencing was performed on peripheral blood. All receptors come from a man between 60 and 75 years old with acute or convalescent COVID-19.

The J gene is TRBJ1-6, the V gene TRBV10-2; TRBD1 aligns across 8 bases. The germline gives CDR1 WSHSY, CDR2 SAAADI. The length of the CDR3 is 17 residues. With V trimmed by 5 bases and J by 4 bases, 10 bases remained unmatched. The CDR3 DNA is TGCGCCAGCAGTCTACCCGGGACAGGAGTTTATAATTCACCCCTCCACTTT. Translating it yields CASSLPGTGVYNSPLHF.

The chain uses TRBV18 and TRBJ2-2; a possible D gene is TRBD2 (6 bases). V lost 2 bases and J 4 bases, leaving 8 bases between the germline ends. The CDR3 runs 14 residues. Germline V CDR1 and CDR2: KGHSH, LQKENI. In nucleotides, the CDR3 is TGTGCCAGCTCACCAACGGGAGTCACCGGGGAGCTGTTTTTT. This sequence encodes CASSPTGVTGELFF.

This clone was counted once. This sequence joins TRBV27 and TRBJ2-5; maybe TRBD1 (6 bases). This CDR3 has 13 amino acids. The V end was cut by 4 bases, the J end by 4 bases, with 10 bases between. The germline CDR1 and CDR2 sequences are MNHEY and SMNVEV (reference sequence). For the CDR3, the DNA is TGTGCCAGCAGTTACAGGGATGGAGAGACCCAGTACTTC. Translated, it gives CASSYRDGETQYF.